The next 24 T cell receptor beta chains were all read from a single sample in a study of PD-1 blockade in classical Hodgkin lymphoma. Profiling relied on immunoSEQ multiplex PCR, and the TCRdb table lists in-frame clones only, not all of them. The data show about 13,000 clones, roughly 82% seen once. Relapses following autologous stem cell transplantation were seen in all patients, with brentuximab vedotin exposure varying. Here the sequenced sample was peripheral blood mononuclear cells (PBMCs), taken at baseline. These receptor sequences come from a human donor with classical Hodgkin lymphoma.

This chain links TRBV18 with TRBJ1-1; possible D gene TRBD1, 5 bases. The CDR3 is 15 residues long. CDR1 is KGHSH, CDR2 LQKENI, per germline. V was pared by 3 bases and J by 0 bases, with 11 bases between. CDR3 amino acids: CASSPRTTVNTEAFF. CDR3 sequence (DNA): TGTGCCAGCTCACCGCGAACGACAGTGAACACTGAAGCTTTCTTT.

The chain employs TRBV7-9 and TRBJ2-1, with TRBD2 matching over 7 bases. This CDR3 contains 15 residues. V shed 3 bases and J 0 bases; nucleotides not matched to a gene: 2. Germline V gene sequence: CDR1 SEHNR, CDR2 FQNEAQ (reference sequence). CDR3 sequence reads: CASSLRGSSYNEQFF. CDR3 in DNA: TGTGCCAGCAGCTTGCGCGGGAGCTCCTACAATGAGCAGTTCTTC.

The gene calls are TRBV18 and TRBJ1-1, with no clear D. V lost 6 bases, J lost 1 base, and 9 bases lay in between. The germline V gene has CDR1 KGHSH and CDR2 LQKENI. The CDR3 runs 13 residues. CDR3 in amino acids: CASSEVENTEAFF. CDR3 DNA: TGTGCCAGCTCGGAAGTTGAGAACACTGAAGCTTTCTTT.

The chain is built from TRBV27 and TRBJ2-1, with TRBD2 matching 7 bases. V was clipped by 6 bases and J by 7 bases; unmatched bases: 3. CDR1 is MNHEY, CDR2 SMNVEV, per germline (reference sequence). The CDR3 is 12 amino acids. The CDR3 DNA sequence: TGTGCCAGCAGGTTGGGGGGGAATGAGCAGTTCTTC. It yields the protein CASRLGGNEQFF.

This chain links TRBV5-6 with TRBJ1-5; unclear D gene. Germline CDR1 and CDR2: SGHDT and YYEEEE. V was shortened by 4 bases and J by 5 bases, with 7 bases between the two germline ends. The CDR3 runs 12 residues. As DNA, the CDR3 is TGTGCCAGCAGCCAAACGGATCAGCCCCAGCATTTT. This codes for CASSQTDQPQHF.

A few counts support this clone. This chain uses TRBV12-5 with TRBJ2-5, with a possible D match to TRBD2 (5 bases). The ends were cut back, 1 base at V and 2 bases at J, with 14 bases in the middle. There are 16 residues in the CDR3. CDR1 LGHNT and CDR2 FRNRAP come from the germline V gene. This CDR3 reads CASGLGRGIPQETQYF. The DNA of the CDR3 is TGTGCTAGTGGTTTGGGGAGAGGGATCCCTCAAGAGACCCAGTACTTC.

The rearrangement links TRBV7-2 to TRBJ1-3; D uncertain. Between the trimmed V and J ends, which lost 7 bases and 4 bases, there was a span of 5 bases. This CDR3 comprises 11 residues. The germline gives CDR1 SGHTA, CDR2 FQGNSA. In DNA, the CDR3 is TGTGCCAGCACCCTAGGAAACACCATATATTTT. Translated: CASTLGNTIYF.

V is TRBV7-8 and J is TRBJ2-2; D gene uncertain. The CDR3 covers 13 residues. The germline V gene has CDR1 SGHVS and CDR2 FQNEAQ. V was trimmed by 8 bases and J by 3 bases, leaving 10 bases between them. CDR3 sequence: CASFGLDTGELFF. The CDR3 DNA sequence: TGTGCCAGCTTCGGGTTGGACACCGGGGAGCTGTTTTTT. Filled out from reference TRBV7-8 and TRBJ2-2, the complete variable domain reads GAGVSQSPRYKVAKRGQDVALRCDPISGHVSLFWYQQALGQGPEFLTYFQNEAQLDKSGLPSDRFFAERPEGSVSTLKIQRTQQEDSAVYLCASFGLDTGELFFGEGSRLTVL.

This chain links TRBV10-3 with TRBJ2-1; the D gene is possibly TRBD1 (6 bases). With 3 bases removed from V and 9 bases from J, the gap between germline ends came to 9 bases. From germline, CDR1 is ENHRY and CDR2 SYGVKD. The CDR3 spans 12 residues. CDR3: CAISEGTSEQFF. CDR3 bases: TGTGCCATCAGTGAAGGGACATCTGAGCAGTTCTTC.

This clone was detected a few times. The V call is TRBV5-4, the J call TRBJ1-1; 7 bases agree with TRBD1. V lost 4 bases, J lost 0 bases, and 3 bases stayed unmatched. This CDR3 has 14 amino acids. Germline CDR1 SGHNT, CDR2 YYREEE (reference sequence). CDR3 amino acids: CASSVGQLNTEAFF. CDR3 nucleotide sequence: TGTGCCAGCAGCGTGGGACAGCTGAACACTGAAGCTTTCTTT.

The J gene is TRBJ2-1, the V gene TRBV4-1; TRBD2 agrees at 7 bases. V was clipped by 4 bases and J by 8 bases; unmatched bases: 14. Germline CDR1 MGHRA, CDR2 YSYEKL. There are 16 residues in the CDR3. This CDR3 reads CASSPVGGGRLDEQFF. In DNA form, the CDR3 reads TGCGCCAGCAGCCCCGTTGGCGGGGGACGTTTAGATGAGCAGTTCTTC.

The V and J genes are TRBV18 and TRBJ2-6; D unresolved. Trimming stripped 2 bases from V and 1 base from J, with 9 bases between. The CDR3 sequence is 16 residues long. Germline V gives CDR1 KGHSH, CDR2 LQKENI. CDR3 region: CASSPTRASGANVLTF. DNA of the CDR3: TGTGCCAGCTCACCAACCCGGGCATCTGGGGCCAACGTCCTGACTTTC.

The chain employs TRBV20-1 and TRBJ2-3; no definite D call. This CDR3 is built from 11 residues. The germline V gene encodes CDR1 DFQATT and CDR2 SNEGSKA (reference sequence). Trimming left V 6 bases short and J 4 bases short, with 8 bases between. The CDR3 DNA reads as TGCAGTGCCTTTGGGCCAGATACGCAGTATTTT. It codes for CSAFGPDTQYF.

Concerning this clone itself: The identical CDR3 is also encoded by other nucleotide sequences in the sample. The chain recombines TRBV5-6 with TRBJ2-1; D possibly corresponds to TRBD1 (6 bases). The germline V gene has CDR1 SGHDT and CDR2 YYEEEE. The V and J ends lost 0 bases and 2 bases respectively, with 9 bases between them. The CDR3 extends over 15 amino acids. CDR3 sequence (DNA): TGTGCCAGCAGCTTGGATCCAGGGGCCTACAATGAGCAGTTCTTC. It translates to CASSLDPGAYNEQFF.

V usage is TRBV7-2 and J usage is TRBJ2-1; 7 bases map to TRBD2. Germline values: CDR1 SGHTA, CDR2 FQGNSA. There are 16 residues in the CDR3. V was clipped by 1 base and J by 2 bases; unmatched bases: 5. The CDR3 reads CASSLVIAGPYNEQFF. The CDR3 DNA reads as TGTGCCAGCAGCTTAGTAATAGCGGGCCCCTACAATGAGCAGTTCTTC.

The V and J genes are TRBV7-8 and TRBJ1-2, with 7 bases aligning to TRBD1. The germline CDR1 and CDR2 sequences are SGHVS and FQNEAQ. The CDR3 sequence is 14 residues long. Unmatched junction bases numbered 10, after V lost 5 bases and J lost 7 bases. The CDR3 loop is CASSPLPGQFGYTF. Written as DNA, the CDR3 is TGTGCCAGCAGCCCCCTCCCGGGACAGTTTGGCTACACCTTC.

This chain links TRBV9 with TRBJ1-4; D gene ambiguous. The CDR3 spans 17 residues. V was pared by 0 bases and J by 0 bases, with 12 bases between. The V gene's germline CDR1 is SGDLS and CDR2 YYNGEE. The CDR3 loop reads CASSVVPSLTTNEKLFF. CDR3 coding DNA: TGTGCCAGCAGCGTAGTCCCTAGTCTGACAACTAATGAAAAACTGTTTTTT.

The V and J genes are TRBV29-1 and TRBJ2-5; D not resolved. The germline CDR1 and CDR2 sequences are SQVTM and ANQGSEA. The V end was cut by 7 bases, the J end by 2 bases, with 8 bases between. The CDR3 consists of 11 residues. In nucleotides, the CDR3 is TGCAGCGGGACCGTTCAAGAGACCCAGTACTTC. Residues: CSGTVQETQYF. Together with reference TRBV29-1 and TRBJ2-5, the CDR3 gives the full variable domain: SAVISQKPSRDICQRGTSLTIQCQVDSQVTMMFWYRQQPGQSLTLIATANQGSEATYESGFVIDKFPISRPNLTFSTLTVSNMSPEDSSIYLCSGTVQETQYFGPGTRLLVL.

J is TRBJ2-7 and V is TRBV6-1; D is ambiguous. CDR1 and CDR2 from the germline V gene are MNHNS and SASEGT. The CDR3 consists of 12 residues. The V and J ends lost 8 bases and 2 bases respectively, with 10 bases between them. In DNA, the CDR3 is TGTGCCAGCTTCTCAGGAGCCTACGAGCAGTACTTC. It specifies CASFSGAYEQYF.

By share, this clone counts as large. The chain couples TRBV27 to TRBJ2-7; possible D gene TRBD1, 6 bases. CDR3 size: 12 residues. The ends were cut back, 9 bases at V and 6 bases at J, with 15 bases in the middle. Germline V gives CDR1 MNHEY, CDR2 SMNVEV (reference sequence). The CDR3 region has the DNA TGTGCCAGTAGAGGGGGAAACGGCGAGCAGTACTTC. It yields the protein CASRGGNGEQYF.

The J gene is TRBJ2-4, the V gene TRBV5-1; D is unresolved. With 0 bases removed from V and 10 bases from J, the gap between germline ends came to 8 bases. The CDR3 sequence is 12 residues long. CDR1 is SGHRS and CDR2 is YFSETQ in the germline V gene. The CDR3 region is CASSLATGIQYF. CDR3 nucleotides: TGCGCCAGCAGCTTGGCCACCGGGATTCAGTACTTC.

The chain carries TRBV5-1 and TRBJ1-2, with D perhaps TRBD1 (5 bases). CDR1 SGHRS and CDR2 YFSETQ come from the germline V gene. V was cut by 4 bases and J by 5 bases, with 12 bases left in between. The CDR3 is made up of 13 amino acids. Written as DNA, the CDR3 is TGCGCCAGCAGCGAGGGGAATATGTATGGCTACACCTTC. Translation: CASSEGNMYGYTF. The complete variable domain, with remaining parts taken from reference TRBV5-1 and TRBJ1-2, reads KAGVTQTPRYLIKTRGQQVTLSCSPISGHRSVSWYQQTPGQGLQFLFEYFSETQRNKGNFPGRFSGRQFSNSRSEMNVSTLELGDSALYLCASSEGNMYGYTFGSGTRLTVV.

J is TRBJ1-6 and V is TRBV29-1, with TRBD1 as a possible D gene (6 bases). Trimming stripped 7 bases from V and 12 bases from J, with 19 bases between. CDR3 size: 13 residues. Per germline, CDR1 SQVTM and CDR2 ANQGSEA. Here the CDR3 DNA reads TGCAGCGCTGGGGCGGGACAAGGAAGACCCCTCCACTTT. It translates to CSAGAGQGRPLHF.

CDR3 in DNA: TGTGCCAGCAGCTTAGCGGAGTTATCGGAGACCCAGTACTTC. The encoded protein is CASSLAELSETQYF. The chain joins TRBV7-9 to TRBJ2-5; D remains ambiguous. Germline V gives CDR1 SEHNR, CDR2 FQNEAQ (reference sequence). CDR3 size: 14 residues. V was trimmed by 0 bases and J by 5 bases, leaving 10 bases between them.